This T cell receptor (beta chain) was recorded in a study of yellow fever vaccine responses in identical twins. The germline gives CDR1 SGHNT, CDR2 YYREEE (reference sequence). CDR3 length: 14 residues. Trimming cost V 1 base and J 7 bases; bases outside gene matches: 6. TCRdb ran MiXCR on the RT-PCR reads and lists one entry per CDR3 protein. Of around 20,000 distinct CDR3 sequences in the sample, nearly 70% are singletons; the top ten hold roughly 2.2%. This clonotype was picked up a small number of times. This specimen was T cells from blood (PBMCs), unsorted or a sorted subset (not recorded which), taken before or after yellow fever vaccination (not recorded which). The chain carries TRBV5-4 and TRBJ1-2; 8 nucleotides align to TRBD1. This sequence originates from a woman aged 18-29 years who received the yellow fever vaccine. The CDR3 loop is CASSLRQGSGGYTF. In nucleotides, the CDR3 is TGTGCCAGCAGCTTGAGACAGGGGAGTGGTGGCTACACCTTC.